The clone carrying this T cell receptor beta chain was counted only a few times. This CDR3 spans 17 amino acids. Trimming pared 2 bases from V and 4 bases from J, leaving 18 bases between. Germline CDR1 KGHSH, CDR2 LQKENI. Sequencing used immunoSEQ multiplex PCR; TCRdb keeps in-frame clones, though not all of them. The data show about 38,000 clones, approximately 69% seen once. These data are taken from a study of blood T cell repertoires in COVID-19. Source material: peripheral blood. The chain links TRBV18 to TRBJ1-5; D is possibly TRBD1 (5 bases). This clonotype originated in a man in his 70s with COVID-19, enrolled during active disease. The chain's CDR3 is CASSPSTAYHLNQPQHF. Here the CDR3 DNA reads TGTGCCAGCTCACCATCGACAGCTTACCACCTAAATCAGCCCCAGCATTTT. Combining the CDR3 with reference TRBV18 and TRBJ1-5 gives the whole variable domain NAGVMQNPRHLVRRRGQEARLRCSPMKGHSHVYWYRQLPEEGLKFMVYLQKENIIDESGMPKERFSAEFPKEGPSILRIQQVVRGDSAAYFCASSPSTAYHLNQPQHFGDGTRLSIL.